Below are 11 T cell receptor beta chains sequenced from a single sample in a study of blood T cell repertoires in COVID-19. Sequencing was performed with immunoSEQ multiplex PCR; in TCRdb, only in-frame clones are kept and a portion is missing. The data contain approximately 110,000 clones, 65% to 75% of them singletons. Input material: peripheral blood. These receptors all stem from an elderly man with acute or convalescent COVID-19.

The chain recombines TRBV2 with TRBJ1-5; D possibly corresponds to TRBD1 (6 bases). Between the trimmed V and J ends, which lost 8 bases and 7 bases, there was a span of 12 bases. The CDR3 loop spans 12 amino acids. Germline V gene lookup returns CDR1 SNHLY and CDR2 FYNNEI. The CDR3 DNA reads as TGTGCCAGCCGACAGGATTTGCAGCCCCAGCATTTT. Amino acid sequence: CASRQDLQPQHF. Variable domain in full (rest from reference TRBV2 and TRBJ1-5): EPEVTQTPSHQVTQMGQEVILRCVPISNHLYFYWYRQILGQKVEFLVSFYNNEISEKSEIFDDQFSVERPDGSNFTLKIRSTKLEDSAMYFCASRQDLQPQHFGDGTRLSIL.

This clone was observed at least ten times. The chain employs TRBV14 and TRBJ1-2, with 7 bases that match TRBD1. Germline assignment: CDR1 SGHDN and CDR2 FVKESK. This CDR3 is 12 amino acids long. V lost 5 bases and J lost 6; bases outside the gene matches: 3. This chain's CDR3 is CASSADRHGYTF. CDR3 DNA: TGTGCCAGCAGCGCGGACAGGCATGGCTACACCTTC.

V is TRBV6-6 and J is TRBJ1-5, with D possibly matching TRBD1 (5 bases). The germline gives CDR1 MNHNY, CDR2 SVGAGI (reference sequence). V lost 10 bases to trimming and J lost 3 bases, with 22 bases between them. This CDR3 spans 16 amino acids. The CDR3 coding sequence is TGTGCCACGTCCCGAGACAGTTTTGTCTACAATCAGCCCCAGCATTTT. Protein: CATSRDSFVYNQPQHF.

In its sample, this clone was seen once. The same CDR3 arises from other DNA sequences in this sample as well. The J gene is TRBJ2-1, the V gene TRBV20-1; 11 bases match TRBD2. The germline CDR1 and CDR2 sequences are DFQATT and SNEGSKA (reference sequence). The CDR3 has 15 amino acids. V trimming: 3 bases; J trimming: 2 bases; junction bases outside the gene matches: 3. CDR3 loop: CSASGTSGTYNEQFF. The CDR3 nucleotides are TGCAGTGCTAGTGGGACTAGCGGCACCTACAATGAGCAGTTCTTC.

The chain carries TRBV18 and TRBJ2-7; 9 positions match TRBD2. After removal of 2 bases from V and 2 bases from J, the junction contained 4 bases not matched to a gene. CDR3 size: 15 residues. Germline loops: CDR1 KGHSH, CDR2 LQKENI. The CDR3 spells CASSPGAGGTYEQYF. The CDR3 DNA reads as TGTGCCAGCTCACCAGGAGCGGGAGGTACCTACGAGCAGTACTTC.

CDR3 in DNA: TGTGCCAGCAGCATTGGACACGGAATGGGAGATACGCAGTATTTT. This encodes CASSIGHGMGDTQYF. V is TRBV5-6 and J is TRBJ2-3, with D possibly TRBD1 on 5 matching bases. V was clipped by 4 bases and J by 5 bases, with 17 bases between them. CDR1 and CDR2 from the germline V gene are SGHDT and YYEEEE. The length of the CDR3 is 15 residues. The full variable domain, with the rest looked up from reference TRBV5-6 and TRBJ2-3, is DAGVTQSPTHLIKTRGQQVTLRCSPKSGHDTVSWYQQALGQGPQFIFQYYEEEERQRGNFPDRFSGHQFPNYSSELNVNALLLGDSALYLCASSIGHGMGDTQYFGPGTRLTVL.

The chain carries TRBV5-1 and TRBJ2-1; no clear D gene. The CDR3 totals 14 residues. Per the germline V gene, CDR1 is SGHRS and CDR2 is YFSETQ. With 1 base removed from V and 4 bases from J, the gap between germline ends came to 9 bases. The CDR3 DNA reads as TGCGCCAGCAGCTTGTCACCAGGTTACAATGAGCAGTTCTTC. Protein sequence: CASSLSPGYNEQFF.

The V and J genes are TRBV5-1 and TRBJ1-4, with TRBD1 identical over 9 bases. The J segment lost 7 bases and the V segment lost 4 bases, leaving 8 bases of the junction unmatched. The CDR3 has 15 residues. Germline V lookup: CDR1 SGHRS, CDR2 YFSETQ. CDR3 region: CASSVIGTGIEKLFF. The CDR3 bases are TGCGCCAGCAGCGTAATCGGGACAGGGATTGAAAAACTGTTTTTT.

This clone has only a few counts. The genes are TRBV10-2 and TRBJ2-7, with 10 bases matching TRBD2. This CDR3 is 16 amino acids long. Germline CDR1 and CDR2: WSHSY and SAAADI. Trimming at V came to 0 bases and at J to 6 bases, leaving 8 bases not matched to a gene. Here the CDR3 DNA reads TGCGCCAGCAGTGAGTCGGCTAGCGGGAGAATTGCCGAGCAGTACTTC. Protein: CASSESASGRIAEQYF.

V usage is TRBV15 and J usage is TRBJ1-5; D unclear. The germline CDR1 and CDR2 sequences are LNHNV and YYDKDF (reference sequence). Trimming took off 6 bases at V and 0 bases at J, with 6 bases between the two ends. The CDR3 loop spans 13 amino acids. The CDR3 here is CATRQNSNQPQHF. The DNA of the CDR3 is TGTGCCACCAGACAGAATAGCAATCAGCCCCAGCATTTT.

V is TRBV28 and J is TRBJ2-1, with TRBD1 as a possible D gene (6 bases). V dropped 2 bases and J dropped 7 bases, with 15 bases sitting between them. Germline assignment: CDR1 MDHEN and CDR2 SYDVKM. The CDR3 loop spans 15 amino acids. CDR3 residues: CASSLTSGVWNEQFF. The CDR3 DNA reads as TGTGCCAGCAGTTTAACCTCAGGGGTTTGGAATGAGCAGTTCTTC.